The 25 T cell receptor beta chains listed next were all sequenced from one sample in a study of OX40 agonist ivuxolimab in advanced cancers. Here immunoSEQ multiplex PCR was the method, and the copy in TCRdb shows in-frame clones only, minus some. The sample lists around 53,000 clones; roughly 84% were seen once. This sample comprised CD4+ or CD8+ T cells sorted from blood, obtained in a trial of the OX40 agonist ivuxolimab. These receptors were taken from an adult with an advanced solid tumor such as melanoma, head and neck, liver or kidney cancer.

The chain uses TRBV6-5 and TRBJ2-7; 8 bases line up with TRBD1. Germline CDR1 is MNHEY and CDR2 is SVGAGI. V lost 1 base, J lost 3 bases, and 2 bases stayed unmatched. The CDR3 totals 14 residues. CDR3 residues: CASSYFGQGYEQYF. The CDR3 DNA sequence: TGTGCCAGCAGTTACTTCGGACAGGGCTACGAGCAGTACTTC.

V gene TRBV9 combines with J gene TRBJ1-1; tentatively, D is TRBD1 (5 bases). Germline CDR1 SGDLS, CDR2 YYNGEE. Trimming pared 0 bases from V and 1 base from J, leaving 13 bases between. The CDR3 has 16 amino acids. The CDR3 DNA sequence: TGTGCCAGCAGCGTAGCAAGACAGCGATCGAACACTGAAGCTTTCTTT. Its translation: CASSVARQRSNTEAFF.

There are a few counts of this clone. The genes are TRBV13 and TRBJ2-7; 7 nucleotides align to TRBD2. This CDR3 contains 14 residues. In germline, CDR1 is PRHDT, CDR2 FYEKMQ (reference sequence). Trimming removed 5 bases from V and 3 bases from J; junction bases left unmatched: 7. This CDR3 reads CASSPGQRGYEQYF. The CDR3 nucleotides read TGTGCCAGCAGCCCCGGGCAGCGGGGCTACGAGCAGTACTTC.

The chain couples TRBV6-6 to TRBJ2-7; 8 bases are a match to TRBD1. The CDR3 has 13 residues. Per the germline V gene, CDR1 is MNHNY and CDR2 is SVGAGI (reference sequence). Unmatched junction bases numbered 11, after V lost 10 bases and J lost 6 bases. CDR3 amino acids: CATSGRGLIEQYF. The CDR3 bases are TGTGCCACCTCGGGCAGGGGGCTTATCGAGCAGTACTTC.

This chain links TRBV19 with TRBJ1-4; D gene uncertain. Germline assignment: CDR1 LNHDA and CDR2 SQIVND (reference sequence). Trimming removed 4 bases from V and 13 bases from J, with 19 bases in between. The CDR3 is 14 amino acids. The CDR3 protein is CASSTQTRGLSLFF. The CDR3 bases are TGTGCCAGTAGTACGCAAACCCGGGGTCTATCACTGTTTTTT.

Here the CDR3 reads CASSLGLGGKLSSYNEQFF. DNA for the CDR3: TGCGCCAGCAGCTTGGGACTAGGGGGGAAATTGAGCTCCTACAATGAGCAGTTCTTC. The V call is TRBV5-1, the J call TRBJ2-1; D possibly uses TRBD1 or TRBD2 (6 bases each). The CDR3 length is 19 residues. Deletions cut 0 bases from V and 0 bases from J, with 19 bases between. CDR1 SGHRS and CDR2 YFSETQ come from the germline V gene.

Of note for this clone: Other nucleotide sequences from this sample produce the same CDR3. The chain recombines TRBV6-5 with TRBJ2-7; 8 bases fit TRBD2. The CDR3 loop spans 13 amino acids. The junction had 5 bases not matched to a gene; V was cut back by 6 bases and J by 4 bases. Germline V lookup: CDR1 MNHEY, CDR2 SVGAGI. CDR3 DNA: TGTGCCAGCAGCCTCGCGGGGGGTTACGAGCAGTACTTC. Encoded protein: CASSLAGGYEQYF.

The chain combines TRBV10-3 with TRBJ1-1; 7 nucleotides line up with TRBD1. Looked up from germline, CDR1 is ENHRY and CDR2 is SYGVKD. The CDR3 is 14 residues long. J was trimmed by 4 bases and V by 9 bases; bases with no gene match: 11. The CDR3, as DNA: TGTGCCATTAGACAGGGAAGGGAGGGCACTGAAGCTTTCTTT. It yields the protein CAIRQGREGTEAFF.

To note about this clone: The junction does not match germline at one end; this may be a read error. The genes are TRBV5-1 and TRBJ1-2, with a tentative D call TRBD1 (5 bases). Germline-derived CDR1 and CDR2 are SGHRS and YFSETQ. The CDR3 is 14 residues long. In nucleotides, the CDR3 is TGCGCCAGCAGCTTGGGGGACCGCCCGCCAATTACGGTCTTC. This encodes CASSLGDRPPITVF.

Points on this clone: The identical CDR3 is also encoded by other nucleotide sequences in the sample. This chain uses TRBV11-2 with TRBJ2-5; 8 nucleotides match TRBD2. With V trimmed by 6 bases and J by 4 bases, 10 bases remained unmatched. This CDR3 region has 15 residues. Per the germline V gene, CDR1 is SGHAT and CDR2 is FQNNGV. The CDR3, as DNA: TGTGCCAGCAGTTCCCCCCGACTAGCGAGAGAGACCCAGTACTTC. This codes for CASSSPRLARETQYF.

This sequence joins TRBV11-2 and TRBJ2-3; D gene ambiguous. Germline CDR1 is SGHAT and CDR2 is FQNNGV. The V end was cut by 4 bases, the J end by 4 bases, with 18 bases between. The CDR3 length is 16 residues. The CDR3 DNA reads as TGTGCCAGCAGCTCCTTGCGCCTAGTCCACCCAGATACGCAGTATTTT. Its protein product is CASSSLRLVHPDTQYF.

This clone has only a few counts. The J gene is TRBJ1-2, the V gene TRBV14; D uncertain. The CDR3 has 13 residues. Trimming removed 4 bases at V and 1 base at J, with 7 bases between. Looked up from germline, CDR1 is SGHDN and CDR2 is FVKESK. The DNA of the CDR3 is TGTGCCAGCAGCCGCATAAGTAACTATGGCTACACCTTC. It specifies CASSRISNYGYTF.

The V gene is TRBV19, the J gene TRBJ2-5; possibly TRBD1 for D (6 bases). Trimming cost V 1 base and J 4 bases, with 16 bases left between them. Germline assignment: CDR1 LNHDA and CDR2 SQIVND (reference sequence). The CDR3 contains 16 residues. The CDR3 is CASSIGSPGERETQYF. The CDR3 region has the DNA TGTGCCAGTAGTATAGGGTCTCCAGGGGAGAGAGAGACCCAGTACTTC.

This clone was seen a few times. This rearrangement joins TRBV2 to TRBJ1-1; a weak D match, TRBD1 (5 bases). The V end lost 7 bases, the J end lost 10 bases, and 13 bases lay between the germline ends. The CDR3 runs to 11 residues. The germline V gene has CDR1 SNHLY and CDR2 FYNNEI. CDR3 protein: CASIEGRVAFF. The CDR3 nucleotides are TGTGCCAGCATTGAGGGGAGGGTAGCTTTCTTT.

The chain employs TRBV4-1 and TRBJ1-3, with 7 bases that match TRBD1. This CDR3 has 15 residues. Germline V CDR1 and CDR2: MGHRA, YSYEKL. Trimming cost V 6 bases and J 1 base; bases outside gene matches: 6. The CDR3 reads CASREHRGSGNTIYF. The CDR3 DNA is TGCGCCAGCAGAGAGCACAGGGGATCTGGAAACACCATATATTTT.

This clone was counted only a few times. V and J are TRBV19 and TRBJ1-6; D unclear. The CDR3 has 13 amino acids. The V end lost 7 bases, the J end lost 7 bases, and 11 bases lay between the germline ends. Germline loops: CDR1 LNHDA, CDR2 SQIVND (reference sequence). The CDR3 region is CASKVTANSPLHF. CDR3 DNA: TGTGCCAGTAAAGTTACGGCAAATTCACCCCTCCACTTT.

CDR3 nucleotide sequence: TGTGCCAGTAGTACGTGGGCTAGCGGGTCCTACGAGCAGTACTTC. Protein: CASSTWASGSYEQYF. This chain uses TRBV19 with TRBJ2-7, with 8 bases identical to TRBD2. CDR1 and CDR2 (germline): LNHDA, SQIVND (reference sequence). This CDR3 spans 15 amino acids. J was trimmed by 1 base and V by 4 bases; bases with no gene match: 6.

Relative to its sample, this clone is medium-sized. The chain couples TRBV9 to TRBJ2-1, with a weak D call TRBD2 (5 bases). In germline, CDR1 is SGDLS, CDR2 YYNGEE. The CDR3 covers 15 residues. The ends were cut back, 0 bases at V and 3 bases at J, with 10 bases in the middle. The CDR3 region has the DNA TGTGCCAGCAGCGTAGATAATAGCGTCTACAATGAGCAGTTCTTC. Translation: CASSVDNSVYNEQFF.

This chain connects TRBV7-2 to TRBJ2-5, with D perhaps given as TRBD1 or TRBD2 (6 bases each). Germline CDR1 reads SGHTA; CDR2 reads FQGNSA. V was shortened by 4 bases and J by 5 bases, with 14 bases between the two germline ends. The CDR3 is made up of 14 amino acids. The CDR3 DNA is TGTGCCAGCAGCTCTCCCCCCGGGGGCGAGACCCAGTACTTC. This translates into CASSSPPGGETQYF.

CDR3 sequence reads: CASSQAWDRGGELFF. The CDR3 DNA is TGCGCCAGCAGCCAAGCCTGGGATCGCGGCGGGGAGCTGTTTTTT. This rearrangement joins TRBV4-3 to TRBJ2-2, with no clear D. Germline assignment: CDR1 LGHNA and CDR2 YSLEER. Trimming cost V 1 base and J 7 bases, with 13 bases left between them. The CDR3 is made up of 15 amino acids.

As DNA, the CDR3 is TGTGCCAGCACCCATAGAGCCACCGCCTATGGCTACACCTTC. It translates to CASTHRATAYGYTF. The rearrangement links TRBV5-4 to TRBJ1-2; D ambiguous. There are 14 residues in the CDR3. Germline CDR1 SGHNT, CDR2 YYREEE (reference sequence). V gave up 6 bases and J gave up 4 bases, with 16 bases separating them.

The chain recombines TRBV7-8 with TRBJ2-4, with unresolved D. Germline values: CDR1 SGHVS, CDR2 FQNEAQ. This CDR3 region has 17 residues. V was cut by 5 bases and J by 1 base, with 18 bases left in between. The CDR3 is CASSVSLGKSAKNIQYF. CDR3 nucleotide sequence: TGTGCCAGCAGCGTAAGCCTGGGAAAGTCTGCCAAAAACATTCAGTACTTC.

This clone was seen once. The chain carries TRBV11-2 and TRBJ1-1; D gene unclear. The CDR3 is 11 residues long. Trimming pared 2 bases from V and 3 bases from J, leaving 1 base between. The V gene's germline CDR1 is SGHAT and CDR2 FQNNGV. CDR3 DNA sequence: TGTGCCAGCAGCTTATACACTGAAGCTTTCTTT. Translation gives CASSLYTEAFF.

This sequence joins TRBV30 and TRBJ1-4, with 7 bases matching TRBD1. V lost 3 bases, J lost 7 bases, and 8 bases stayed unmatched. Germline V gene sequence: CDR1 GTSNPN, CDR2 SVGIG (reference sequence). This CDR3 has 14 residues. As DNA, the CDR3 is TGTGCCTGGAGAGTTGGCAGGGGGGTTGAAAAACTGTTTTTT. Translated, it gives CAWRVGRGVEKLFF.

The gene calls are TRBV7-8 and TRBJ1-1; the D is unclear. V lost 1 base and J 3 bases, leaving 9 bases between the germline ends. The CDR3 is 14 residues long. CDR1 and CDR2 (germline): SGHVS, FQNEAQ. CDR3 protein: CASSLDPRHTEAFF. For the CDR3, the DNA is TGTGCCAGCAGCTTAGACCCCAGACACACTGAAGCTTTCTTT.